The T cell receptor (beta chain) under discussion was sequenced for a study of vaccination effects on CD4 cells after COVID-19. CDR3 size: 14 residues. Trimming took off 10 bases at V and 0 bases at J, with 16 bases between the two ends. The V gene's germline CDR1 is SNHLY and CDR2 FYNNEI. With the ViraFEST assay, the study expanded antigen-specific CD4+ T cells using viral peptide pools, then sequenced them. The culture ran for approximately 10 days, and then CD4+ T cells were isolated. Vaccination of participants consisted of two doses of either the BNT162b2 or mRNA-1273 vaccine. Recipients of the vaccine had no prior SARS-CoV-2 infection and negative nucleocapsid antibodies. The assay was immunoSEQ multiplex PCR, and TCRdb's table has in-frame clones only and misses some. This sample has over 80,000 clones, with around 77% found just once. Notes on this clone: What it binds is not known.

This material consisted of CD4+ T cells from PBMCs cultured with HCoV-OC43 spike peptides, taken after COVID-19 vaccination. Subset reported: HCoV-OC43 spike overlapping peptide pool stimulation. The source is a human donor who received a COVID-19 vaccine. The J gene is TRBJ2-7, the V gene TRBV2, with D unresolved. In DNA form, the CDR3 reads TGTGCCACCCACGGCGAAAGAAGCTCCTACGAGCAGTACGTC. It translates to CATHGERSSYEQYV.